What follows are 6 T cell receptor beta chains derived from one specimen sequenced in a study of post-analysis software for immune sequencing data. Unique molecular identifiers were built into the TCR beta cDNA libraries. TCRdb itself ran the PCR reads through MiXCR, one entry per CDR3 protein. The repertoire holds around 260,000 distinct CDR3 sequences, roughly a third seen once, with less than 6% in the top ten. The study, taken as a whole, reports: Five or six TRBV segments, TRBV5-6, TRBV5-1 and TRBV20-1 among them, were found more frequent in patients than controls.

What these receptors recognize is not known. What was sequenced was blood. These receptors came from a girl under 18 with multiple sclerosis.

A word on this clonotype: Since a much larger clone is just one base distant, this may be a read error. The chain links TRBV7-2 to TRBJ1-2, with 8 bases fitting TRBD1. The CDR3 is made up of 16 amino acids. Germline V CDR1 and CDR2: SGHTA, FQGNSA. The CDR3 reads CASSPQTGEINYDYTF. CDR3 in DNA: TGTGCCAGCAGCCCCCAGACAGGGGAAATTAACTATGACTACACCTTC. The full variable domain, completed using reference TRBV7-2 and TRBJ1-2, is GAGVSQSPSNKVTEKGKDVELRCDPISGHTALYWYRQSLGQGLEFLIYFQGNSAPDKSGLPSDRFSAERTGGSVSTLTIQRTQQEDSAVYLCASSPQTGEINYDYTFGSGTRLTVV.

This clonotype was seen more than once but under ten times. This rearrangement joins TRBV3-1 to TRBJ1-5, with a tentative D call TRBD1 (5 bases). Germline values: CDR1 LGHDT, CDR2 YNNKEL (reference sequence). CDR3 length: 14 residues. V was clipped by 5 bases and J by 3 bases, with 11 bases between them. The CDR3 nucleotides read TGTGCCAGCAGCTCCGGGGCAATCAATCAGCCCCAGCATTTT. Translated, it gives CASSSGAINQPQHF.

In this sample, this clonotype turned up a few times. A much larger clonotype is one base distant, so this may be a read error. This sequence joins TRBV4-2 and TRBJ2-5, with D uncertain. Trimming left V 0 bases short and J 4 bases short, with 12 bases between. The CDR3 sequence is 15 residues long. The V gene's germline CDR1 is LGHNA and CDR2 YNFKEQ. The CDR3: CASSQEGQMRETQYF. The CDR3 DNA sequence: TGTGCCAGCAGCCAAGAAGGCCAGATGAGAGAGACCCAGTACTTC.

Points on this clonotype: A much more abundant neighbour one base away suggests this may be a read error. The chain couples TRBV20-1 to TRBJ2-5, with 7 bases matching TRBD2. The CDR3 has 13 amino acids. V shed 5 bases and J 11 bases; nucleotides not matched to a gene: 14. Germline CDR1 reads DFQATT; CDR2 reads SNEGSKA (reference sequence). The CDR3 here is CSAARGVYNEQYF. The CDR3 nucleotides are TGCAGTGCTGCCCGGGGGGTCTACAATGAGCAGTACTTC.

For this clonotype: Since a much larger clone is just one base distant, this may be a read error. The chain carries TRBV18 and TRBJ2-3, with 9 bases aligning to TRBD2. Looked up from germline, CDR1 is KGHSH and CDR2 is LQKENI. The CDR3 contains 17 residues. DNA for the CDR3: TGTGTCAGCTCACCATTACCCCAGCGGGGGGCCCAAGATACGCAGTATTTT. Amino acids: CVSSPLPQRGAQDTQYF. Together with reference TRBV18 and TRBJ2-3, the CDR3 gives the full variable domain: NAGVMQNPRHLVRRRGQEARLRCSPMKGHSHVYWYRQLPEEGLKFMVYLQKENIIDESGMPKERFSAEFPKEGPSILRIQQVVRGDSAAYFCVSSPLPQRGAQDTQYFGPGTRLTVL.

A note on this clonotype: This may stem from a read error, because a much larger clone lies one nucleotide away. The rearrangement links TRBV6-6 to TRBJ1-2; TRBD1 agrees at 10 bases. Germline assignment: CDR1 MNHNY and CDR2 SVGAGI (reference sequence). There are 14 residues in the CDR3. Trimming removed 7 bases from V and 4 bases from J; junction bases left unmatched: 6. CDR3: CASNRDRGSYGYTF. CDR3 nucleotides: TGTGCCAGCAACCGGGACAGGGGAAGCTATGGCTACACCTTC.